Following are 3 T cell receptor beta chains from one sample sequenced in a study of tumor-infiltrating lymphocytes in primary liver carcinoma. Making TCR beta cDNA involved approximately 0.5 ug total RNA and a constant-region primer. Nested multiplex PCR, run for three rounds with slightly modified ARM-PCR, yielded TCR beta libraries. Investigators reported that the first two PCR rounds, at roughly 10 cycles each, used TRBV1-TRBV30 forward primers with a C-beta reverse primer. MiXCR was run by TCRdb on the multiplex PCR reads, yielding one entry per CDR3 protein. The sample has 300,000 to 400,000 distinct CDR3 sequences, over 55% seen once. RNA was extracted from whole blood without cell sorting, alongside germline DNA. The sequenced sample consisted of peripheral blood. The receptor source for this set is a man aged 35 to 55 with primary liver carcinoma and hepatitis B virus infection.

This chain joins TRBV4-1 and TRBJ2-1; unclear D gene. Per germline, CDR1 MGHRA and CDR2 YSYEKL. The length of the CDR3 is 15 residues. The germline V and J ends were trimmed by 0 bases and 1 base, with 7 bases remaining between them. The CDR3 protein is CASSQDGISYNEQFF. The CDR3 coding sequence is TGCGCCAGCAGCCAAGATGGAATATCCTACAATGAGCAGTTCTTC.

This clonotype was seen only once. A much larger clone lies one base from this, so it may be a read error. In DNA, the CDR3 is TGTGCCAGCAGCTTAGCCTCGGGTAGCTCACTCGGTGAGCAGTTCTTC. The encoded protein is CASSLASGSSLGEQFF. The chain carries TRBV7-8 and TRBJ2-1, with D unclear. This CDR3 is built from 16 residues. V dropped 0 bases and J dropped 9 bases, with 18 bases sitting between them. CDR1 and CDR2 (germline): SGHVS, FQNEAQ.

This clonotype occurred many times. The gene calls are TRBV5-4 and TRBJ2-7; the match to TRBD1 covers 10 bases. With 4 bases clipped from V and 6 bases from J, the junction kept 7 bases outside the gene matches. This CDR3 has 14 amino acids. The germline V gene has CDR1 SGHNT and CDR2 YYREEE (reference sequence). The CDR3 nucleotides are TGTGCCAGCAGCCTTGACAGGGGGCGGGGCGAGCAGTACTTC. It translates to CASSLDRGRGEQYF.